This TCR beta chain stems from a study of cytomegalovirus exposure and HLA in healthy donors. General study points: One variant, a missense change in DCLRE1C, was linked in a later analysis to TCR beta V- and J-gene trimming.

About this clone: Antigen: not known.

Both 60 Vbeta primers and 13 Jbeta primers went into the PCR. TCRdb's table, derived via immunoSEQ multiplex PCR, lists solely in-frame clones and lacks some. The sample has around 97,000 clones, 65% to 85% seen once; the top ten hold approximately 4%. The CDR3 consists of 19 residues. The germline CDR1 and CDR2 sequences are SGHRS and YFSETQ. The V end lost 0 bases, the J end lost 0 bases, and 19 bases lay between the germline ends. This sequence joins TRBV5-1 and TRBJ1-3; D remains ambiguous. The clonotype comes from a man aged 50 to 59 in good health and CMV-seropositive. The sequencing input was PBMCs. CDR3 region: CASSLADTARTVSGNTIYF. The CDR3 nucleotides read TGCGCCAGCAGCTTGGCCGATACAGCTCGGACTGTCTCTGGAAACACCATATATTTT. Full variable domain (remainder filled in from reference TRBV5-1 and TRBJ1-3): KAGVTQTPRYLIKTRGQQVTLSCSPISGHRSVSWYQQTPGQGLQFLFEYFSETQRNKGNFPGRFSGRQFSNSRSEMNVSTLELGDSALYLCASSLADTARTVSGNTIYFGEGSWLTVV.